This T cell receptor (beta chain) was obtained from a study of blood T cells in healthy people across ages. As concerns this clonotype: The antigen is unknown.

Overall study findings and caveats: Versus aged donors, long-lived donors had higher diversity and more naive CD4+ cells.

It was with a sample-barcoded 5' primer and a J-beta primer mix that a second PCR of roughly 6 to 12 cycles was run. TCRdb ran MiXCR on the 5' RACE reads and lists one entry per CDR3 protein. This table holds 1.5 million to 2 million distinct CDR3 sequences, under 30% found once. Germline V gene data show CDR1 as ENHRY and CDR2 as SYGVKD. The trim removed 6 bases at V and 0 bases at J, leaving 12 bases unmatched. The CDR3 loop spans 18 amino acids. This TCR was sampled from a woman in her twenties or thirties in good health. J is TRBJ2-1 and V is TRBV10-3; 9 bases map to TRBD1. Material: blood. CDR3 coding DNA: TGTGCCATCAGCCGGGACAGGGTAGTTACCAGCTCCTACAATGAGCAGTTCTTC. This encodes CAISRDRVVTSSYNEQFF.